The 9 T cell receptor beta chains below all came from one sample that was sequenced in a study of long-term antiretroviral therapy in people with HIV. Runs used v3.0 of the immunoSEQ assay and were done at survey level. The method was immunoSEQ multiplex PCR; TCRdb's version includes in-frame clones alone and lacks a portion of them. The sample has around 31,000 clones; approximately 83% are singletons. The sequenced sample was unsorted PBMCs, obtained 0.8 years before starting antiretroviral therapy. These receptor sequences come from a man aged 18 to 29 with HIV.

This clone showed up just once. The CDR3 sequence is CSVGSTDTQYF. The CDR3 DNA reads TGCAGCGTTGGTAGCACAGATACGCAGTATTTT. The chain has TRBV29-1 and TRBJ2-3, with D uncertain. The CDR3 consists of 11 residues. Trimming stripped 4 bases from V and 0 bases from J, with 2 bases between. From germline, CDR1 is SQVTM and CDR2 ANQGSEA.

This clone has only one observation. The rearrangement uses TRBV5-1 and TRBJ2-5, with D possibly TRBD1 on 6 matching bases. Germline loops: CDR1 SGHRS, CDR2 YFSETQ. The CDR3 is made up of 14 amino acids. The germline V and J ends were trimmed by 2 bases and 5 bases, with 13 bases remaining between them. The CDR3 coding sequence is TGCGCCAGCAGCTTAACAGGGCCCTGGGAGACCCAGTACTTC. Residues: CASSLTGPWETQYF.

V is TRBV9 and J is TRBJ1-2, with 7 bases identical to TRBD1. Germline V gene lookup returns CDR1 SGDLS and CDR2 YYNGEE. V dropped 3 bases and J dropped 7; count of bases not matched to a gene: 12. This CDR3 has 15 residues. This CDR3 is CASSADRPQSGGYTF. In DNA, the CDR3 is TGTGCCAGCAGCGCGGACAGGCCCCAATCGGGTGGCTACACCTTC.

This chain links TRBV7-3 with TRBJ2-1; 7 nucleotides agree with TRBD1. Germline V gene data show CDR1 as SGHTA and CDR2 as FQGTGA. V lost 6 bases and J lost 4; bases outside the gene matches: 9. The CDR3 extends over 15 amino acids. CDR3 DNA sequence: TGTGCCAGCAGGTTTCAAGGACAGGATTACAATGAGCAGTTCTTC. Translated: CASRFQGQDYNEQFF.

The gene calls are TRBV9 and TRBJ1-2; no clear D gene. V lost 5 bases, J lost 8 bases, and 10 bases lay in between. The CDR3 runs to 11 residues. Germline loops: CDR1 SGDLS, CDR2 YYNGEE. This chain's CDR3 is CASRSLGGYTF. CDR3 nucleotide sequence: TGTGCCAGCAGATCCTTGGGGGGCTACACCTTC.

The chain carries TRBV11-2 and TRBJ2-1; D might be TRBD2 (7 bases). Trimming took 3 bases from V and 10 from J, leaving 13 bases between them. From germline, CDR1 is SGHAT and CDR2 FQNNGV. The CDR3 spans 13 residues. This CDR3 is CASSLAGRGEQFF. CDR3 sequence (DNA): TGTGCCAGCAGCTTGGCGGGGAGGGGGGAGCAGTTCTTC.

V gene TRBV7-9 combines with J gene TRBJ2-6, with 7 bases fitting TRBD2. CDR1 and CDR2 from the germline V gene are SEHNR and FQNEAQ (reference sequence). Losses at the gene ends were 7 bases for V and 2 bases for J; bases not matched to a gene: 14. This CDR3 comprises 18 residues. The CDR3 protein is CASTLGAGARPGANVLTF. CDR3 DNA: TGTGCCAGCACCTTGGGCGCGGGAGCTCGCCCTGGGGCCAACGTCCTGACTTTC. Full variable domain (missing parts from reference TRBV7-9 and TRBJ2-6): DTGVSQNPRHKITKRGQNVTFRCDPISEHNRLYWYRQTLGQGPEFLTYFQNEAQLEKSRLLSDRFSAERPKGSFSTLEIQRTEQGDSAMYLCASTLGAGARPGANVLTFGAGSRLTVL.

The chain employs TRBV7-3 and TRBJ2-1; D may be TRBD1 (7 bases). V was pared by 1 base and J by 15 bases, with 28 bases between. Germline assignment: CDR1 SGHTA and CDR2 FQGTGA. There are 17 residues in the CDR3. The CDR3 nucleotides are TGTGCCAGCAGCTTAAGCGGGGCAGGGGGTCAGGCTCTTGAACGGTTCTTC. Amino acid sequence: CASSLSGAGGQALERFF.

This clone turned up a few times. No conserved phenylalanine or tryptophan ends this CDR3, so it is likely a read error. It is unclear where the CDR3 begins or ends on the DNA, so no DNA is shown, and the CDR3 is as TCRdb lists it. The chain has TRBV6-1 and TRBJ2-7; the listed D gene, TRBD2, was not tested against the DNA. The V gene's germline CDR1 is MNHNS and CDR2 SASEGT. The CDR3 has 12 amino acids, counting both end residues. CDR3 in amino acids: CASSEGGVRMVS.